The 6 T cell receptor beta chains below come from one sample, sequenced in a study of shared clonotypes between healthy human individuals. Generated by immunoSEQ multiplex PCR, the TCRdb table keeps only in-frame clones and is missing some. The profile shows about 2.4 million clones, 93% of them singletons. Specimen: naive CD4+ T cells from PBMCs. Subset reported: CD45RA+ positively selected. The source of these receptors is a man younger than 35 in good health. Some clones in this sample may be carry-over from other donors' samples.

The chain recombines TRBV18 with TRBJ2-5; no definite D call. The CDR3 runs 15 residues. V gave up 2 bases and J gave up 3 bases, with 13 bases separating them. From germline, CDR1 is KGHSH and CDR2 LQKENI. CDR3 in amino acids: CASSPMRSLKETQYF. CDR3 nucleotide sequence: TGTGCCAGCTCACCAATGAGGAGCCTAAAAGAGACCCAGTACTTC.

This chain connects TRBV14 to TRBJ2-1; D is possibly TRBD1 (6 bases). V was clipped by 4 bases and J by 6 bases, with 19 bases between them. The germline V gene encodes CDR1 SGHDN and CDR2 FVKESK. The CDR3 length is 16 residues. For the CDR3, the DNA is TGTGCCAGCAGCCCTAGGGTGGGGGCGTCCCTCAATGAGCAGTTCTTC. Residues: CASSPRVGASLNEQFF.

CDR3 loop: CASSQDRAGTEAFF. DNA of the CDR3: TGTGCCAGCAGCCAAGACAGAGCGGGGACTGAAGCTTTCTTT. The rearrangement links TRBV5-4 to TRBJ1-1; TRBD1 is a possible D gene (5 bases). Trimming cost V 4 bases and J 5 bases, with 15 bases left between them. The CDR3 length is 14 residues. Germline-derived CDR1 and CDR2 are SGHNT and YYREEE (reference sequence).

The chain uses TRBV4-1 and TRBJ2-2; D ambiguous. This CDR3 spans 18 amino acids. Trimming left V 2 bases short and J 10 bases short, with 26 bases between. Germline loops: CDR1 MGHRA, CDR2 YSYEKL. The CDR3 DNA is TGCGCCAGCAGCCAACCAAGGACCCACAAGAGCGACCGACAGGAGCTGTTTTTT. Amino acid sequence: CASSQPRTHKSDRQELFF.

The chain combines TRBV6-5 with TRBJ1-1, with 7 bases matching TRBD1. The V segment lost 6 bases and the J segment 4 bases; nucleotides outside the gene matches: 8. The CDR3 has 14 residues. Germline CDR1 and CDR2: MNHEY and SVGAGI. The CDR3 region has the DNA TGTGCCAGCAGGCCCCGACAGGGAGGCACTGAAGCTTTCTTT. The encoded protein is CASRPRQGGTEAFF.

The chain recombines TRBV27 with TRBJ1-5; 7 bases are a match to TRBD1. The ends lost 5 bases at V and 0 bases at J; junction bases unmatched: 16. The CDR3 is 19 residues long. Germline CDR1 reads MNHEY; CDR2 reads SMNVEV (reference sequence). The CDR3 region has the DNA TGTGCCAGCAGTCTTCGACAGGGAAACGCTGTCCATAGCAATCAGCCCCAGCATTTT. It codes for CASSLRQGNAVHSNQPQHF.